The entry that follows covers one T cell receptor (beta chain) sequence. Its antigen is still unknown. No quality values exist for individual bases; no much larger clone is one base distant. This record belongs to a study of shared clonotypes between healthy human individuals (dated by TCRdb to the early 2020s). Study-wide context: The cohort comprised a couple of women and a few men aged 18 to 49 years. Per donor, three plates each were used for CD4 naive and CD4 memory, two for CD8 naive, and one for CD8 memory. To estimate repertoire size and how much clonotype sharing occurs between individuals, the study deeply sequenced the blood TCR repertoires of 5 or 6 healthy adults. Different laboratories and diverse techniques were used to prepare libraries and sequence TCR repertoires, to increase sequencing depth and limit assay-specific biases. Each donor's leukapheresis produced roughly between roughly 0.9 and 8.9 billion PBMCs.

The donors were healthy, HIV-negative adults with no recently reported acute infections or vaccinations. Every donor was a Caucasian adult residing in Nashville, Tennessee, USA. Magnetic negative selection was used to enrich CD4+ T cells, after which naive cells were positively selected on CD45RA and the negative fraction became the memory subset. Blood was obtained by leukapheresis, after which PBMCs were separated by Ficoll-Histopaque density gradient centrifugation and cryopreserved in liquid nitrogen vapor phase. Analytical flow cytometry was used to check the purity and quantity of each magnetically sorted T cell population. From each sorted fraction, genomic DNA was isolated and quantified by UV absorbance on a Nanodrop 2000c. Trimming accounts for 0 bases at V and 6 bases at J, while the number of junction bases matched to no gene is 8. As encoded in the germline V gene, CDR1 is SGHVS while CDR2 is FQNEAQ. From its cysteine to its phenylalanine, the CDR3 spans 16 amino acids. The entry retains the CDR3 DNA only, 48 bases that are in frame from base 1.

Using the deep immunoSEQ assay, TCR CDR3 regions were amplified from genomic DNA by multiplex PCR. Genomic DNA extracted from each cell subset was distributed evenly over all wells of several immunoSEQ 96-well plates, and each plate served as one replicate. For sorted subsets, around 0.2 ug of genomic DNA, equivalent to about 30,000 T cell genomes, went into each replicate PCR. Purified libraries were quantified with a Qubit 3.0 fluorometer, sized on a Bioanalyzer 2100, and re-quantified with the KAPA Library Quantification kit. Every immunoSEQ 96-well plate was sequenced on a dedicated single-read 150-cycle Illumina NextSeq 550 flow cell. For the original study's pipeline: Because only junctional sequences without quality scores were contained in the immunoSEQ output, filtering matching that applied to full-length reads could not be performed. To assign V/J genes and CDR3, sequences were annotated using PyIR, a Python wrapper for IgBLAST v1.9, with IMGT germline references. Reads were removed for weak V/J assignments (E-value above 1e-6), missing CDR3, stop codons, out-of-frame junctions, or ambiguous translated residues. V3J clonotypes were defined as sequences sharing the same inferred V gene, J gene, and CDR3 amino acid sequence. Percentage overlap between repertoires was computed as shared unique clonotypes divided by the size of the smaller repertoire. Three approaches were used to assess repertoire richness: RTK rarefaction, the Chao1 estimator, and Recon v2.1 estimates of unobserved clonotypes. Generation probabilities were computed with OLGA for all TCRbeta clonotypes obtained by the gDNA method from several donors. Drawn from immuneACCESS, this table holds only the in-frame rearrangements with V and J called that TCRdb kept. Clones are partly lost; checked studies trace under half to an unresolved V gene and leave the rest unexplained. V and J calls plus clone size are reproduced from that table; the DNA served to infer D and trimming. The sample table records some 580,000 clones; more than 95% of these occur just once. Of the sample, less than 0.065% is held by the ten largest clones.

General conclusions and limits of the study: The small number of donors limited the genetic and exposure-history diversity represented. Based on pairwise subsampling, the degree of clonotype sharing among donors was expected to be affected by sequencing depth. Higher generation probabilities were observed for clonotypes shared by all four sorted-subset donors than for non-shared clonotypes. Rarefaction of sorted-subset datasets indicated incomplete sequencing despite the large sequencing depth. Sampling was limited to blood, and TCR repertoires in tissue likely differ from TCR repertoires in blood. Naive subsets generally had larger estimated clonotype richness than memory subsets. When a handful of donors were compared, the shared fraction of clonotypes was about 5% for naive CD4, approximately 3.5% for naive CD8, 2.3% for memory CD4, and 0.35% to 0.5% for memory CD8.

In this chain, TRBV7-8 is recombined with TRBJ1-5, with TRBD1 identical over 7 junction bases. This receptor was obtained from a woman aged 25 to 39 in good health. The sample taken for sequencing was naive CD4+ T cells sorted from blood. This sample's cell subset or site label indicates: CD45RA+ positively selected. The CDR3 is CASSLANRGSGQPQHF. The DNA sequence is TGTGCCAGCAGCTTAGCTAACAGGGGTTCAGGTCAGCCCCAGCATTTT. Reference TRBV7-8 and TRBJ1-5 genes cover what lies past the CDR3, so the full variable domain is GAGVSQSPRYKVAKRGQDVALRCDPISGHVSLFWYQQALGQGPEFLTYFQNEAQLDKSGLPSDRFFAERPEGSVSTLKIQRTQQEDSAVYLCASSLANRGSGQPQHFGDGTRLSIL.